This T cell receptor beta chain was obtained from a study of T cell repertoires in cytomegalovirus infection. Study summary: Public TCR beta signature analysis indicated the presence of both CMV infection and matching HLA type. Notes on the study in general: CMV-specific HLA-C-restricted TCR beta clonotypes dominated the ex vivo response.

TCRdb reprocessed the reads via MiXCR and lists one record per CDR3 protein. The table includes 680,000 or so distinct CDR3 sequences, around 31% detected once. Germline V gene lookup returns CDR1 SEHNR and CDR2 FQNEAQ (reference sequence). V was cut by 5 bases and J by 5 bases, with 18 bases left in between. The CDR3 spans 15 residues. Details on this clonotype: Its antigen is still unknown.

The genes are TRBV7-9 and TRBJ2-5, with D possibly TRBD2 on 7 matching bases. Here the sequenced sample was cultured PBMCs, taken from culture after CMV antigen stimulation. The sequence derives from a human donor in good health (CMV status not recorded). Some clones in this sample may be carry-over from other donors' samples. The CDR3 DNA reads TGTGCCAGCAGCCCCCCTGCGGGGGCGATGGAGACCCAGTACTTC. Translating it yields CASSPPAGAMETQYF.